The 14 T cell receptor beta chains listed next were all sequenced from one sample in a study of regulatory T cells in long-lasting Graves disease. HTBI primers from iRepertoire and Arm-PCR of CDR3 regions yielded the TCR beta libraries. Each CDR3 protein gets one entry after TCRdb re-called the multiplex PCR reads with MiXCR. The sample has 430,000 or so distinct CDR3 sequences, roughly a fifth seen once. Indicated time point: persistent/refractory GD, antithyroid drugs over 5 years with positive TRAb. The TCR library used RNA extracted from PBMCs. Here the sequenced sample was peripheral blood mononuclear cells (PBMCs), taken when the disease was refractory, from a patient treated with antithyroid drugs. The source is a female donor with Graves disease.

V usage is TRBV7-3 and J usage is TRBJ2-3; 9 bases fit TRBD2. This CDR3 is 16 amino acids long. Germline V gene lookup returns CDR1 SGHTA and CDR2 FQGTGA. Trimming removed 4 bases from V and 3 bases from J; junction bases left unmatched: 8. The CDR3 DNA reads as TGTGCCAGCAGCTCCCGGCCAGCGGGAGGTACAGATACGCAGTATTTT. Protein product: CASSSRPAGGTDTQYF.

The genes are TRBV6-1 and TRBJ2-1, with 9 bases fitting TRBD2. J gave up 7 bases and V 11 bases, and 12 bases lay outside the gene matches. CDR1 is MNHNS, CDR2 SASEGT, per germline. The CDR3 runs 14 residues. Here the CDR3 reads CAAAREGPRNEQFF. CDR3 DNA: TGTGCCGCGGCGCGGGAGGGCCCCAGGAATGAGCAGTTCTTC.

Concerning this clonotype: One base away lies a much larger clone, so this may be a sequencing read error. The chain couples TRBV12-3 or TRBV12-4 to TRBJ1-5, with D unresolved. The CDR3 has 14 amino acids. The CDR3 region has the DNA TGTGCCAGCGGTTTAAGGGAGGGCAATCAGCCCCAGCATTTT. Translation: CASGLREGNQPQHF.

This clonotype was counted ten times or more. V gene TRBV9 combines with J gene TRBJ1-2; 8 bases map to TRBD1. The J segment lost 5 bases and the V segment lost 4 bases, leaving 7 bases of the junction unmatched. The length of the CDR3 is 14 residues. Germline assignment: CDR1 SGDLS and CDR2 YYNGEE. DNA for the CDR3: TGTGCCAGCAGCTCTCCAGACAGGGGATATGGCTACACCTTC. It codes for CASSSPDRGYGYTF.

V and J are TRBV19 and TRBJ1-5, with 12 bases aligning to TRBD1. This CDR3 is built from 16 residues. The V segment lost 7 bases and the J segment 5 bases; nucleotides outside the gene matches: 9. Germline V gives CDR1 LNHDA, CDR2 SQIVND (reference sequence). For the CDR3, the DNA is TGTGCCAGTACCGCGGGGGACAGGGGGCTATATCAGCCCCAGCATTTT. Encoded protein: CASTAGDRGLYQPQHF.

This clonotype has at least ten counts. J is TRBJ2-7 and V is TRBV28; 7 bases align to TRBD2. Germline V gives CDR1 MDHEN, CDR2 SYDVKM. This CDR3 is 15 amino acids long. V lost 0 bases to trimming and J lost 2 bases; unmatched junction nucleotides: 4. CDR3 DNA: TGTGCCAGCAGTTTATGGGCAGGGACTACCTACGAGCAGTACTTC. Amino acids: CASSLWAGTTYEQYF.

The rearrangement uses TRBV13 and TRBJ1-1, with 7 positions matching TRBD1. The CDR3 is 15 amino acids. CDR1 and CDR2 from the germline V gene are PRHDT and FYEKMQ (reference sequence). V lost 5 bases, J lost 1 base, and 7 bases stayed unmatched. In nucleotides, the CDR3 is TGTGCCAGCAGCCGTTACAGGGGCCCGAACACTGAAGCTTTCTTT. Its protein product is CASSRYRGPNTEAFF.

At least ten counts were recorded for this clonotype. The DNA for the CDR3 is TGCAGTGCTAGCCCTCGTCGGGTGAAGGATCAGCCCCAGCATTTT. It encodes CSASPRRVKDQPQHF. The chain employs TRBV20-1 and TRBJ1-5, with no clear D. V was pared by 3 bases and J by 5 bases, with 17 bases between. This CDR3 comprises 15 residues. From germline, CDR1 is DFQATT and CDR2 SNEGSKA (reference sequence).

The CDR3 coding sequence is TGCGCCAGCAGCAGGGAGCCGGGCCCCATGAGCACAGATACGCAGTATTTT. Its protein is CASSREPGPMSTDTQYF. This chain links TRBV5-1 with TRBJ2-3; possible D gene TRBD2, 5 bases. The CDR3 sequence is 17 residues long. The ends were cut back, 4 bases at V and 0 bases at J, with 18 bases in the middle. Germline V gene data show CDR1 as SGHRS and CDR2 as YFSETQ.

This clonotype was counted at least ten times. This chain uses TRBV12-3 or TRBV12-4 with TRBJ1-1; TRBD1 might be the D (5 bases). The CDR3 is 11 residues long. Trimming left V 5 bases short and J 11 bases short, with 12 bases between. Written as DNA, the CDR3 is TGTGCCAGCAGTCCCGGGACGGGGGCTTTCTTT. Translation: CASSPGTGAFF.

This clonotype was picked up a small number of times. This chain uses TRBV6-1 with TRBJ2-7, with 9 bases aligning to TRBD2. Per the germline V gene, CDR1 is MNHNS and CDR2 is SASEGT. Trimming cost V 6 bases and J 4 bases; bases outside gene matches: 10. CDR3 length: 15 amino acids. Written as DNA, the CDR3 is TGTGCCAGCAGGCGGGCGGGAGGGGACTCGTACGAGCAGTACTTC. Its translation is CASRRAGGDSYEQYF.

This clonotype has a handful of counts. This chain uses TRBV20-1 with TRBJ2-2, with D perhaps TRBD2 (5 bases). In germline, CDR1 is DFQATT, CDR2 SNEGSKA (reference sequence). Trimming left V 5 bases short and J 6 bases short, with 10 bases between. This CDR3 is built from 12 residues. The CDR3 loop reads CSARAGAGELFF. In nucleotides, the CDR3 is TGCAGTGCTCGAGCCGGGGCCGGGGAGCTGTTTTTT.

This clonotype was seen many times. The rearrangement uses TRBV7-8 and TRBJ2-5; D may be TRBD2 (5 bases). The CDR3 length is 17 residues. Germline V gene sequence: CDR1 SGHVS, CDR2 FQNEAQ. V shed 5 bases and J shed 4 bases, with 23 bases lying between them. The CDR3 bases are TGTGCCAGCAGCCCCGCGACAAGCGGAAGAGAGATAGAGACCCAGTACTTC. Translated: CASSPATSGREIETQYF.

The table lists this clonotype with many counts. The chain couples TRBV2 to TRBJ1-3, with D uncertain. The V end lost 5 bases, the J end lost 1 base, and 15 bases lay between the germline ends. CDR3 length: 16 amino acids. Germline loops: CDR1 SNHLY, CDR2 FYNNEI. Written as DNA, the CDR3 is TGTGCCAGCAGTTTAACGGACGTTGTTTCTGGAAACACCATATATTTT. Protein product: CASSLTDVVSGNTIYF.